A single sample is the source of the 2 T cell receptor beta chains below, sequenced in a study of T cell repertoires in cytomegalovirus infection. TCRdb re-called the reads through MiXCR, storing one row per CDR3 protein. The sample records roughly 990,000 distinct CDR3 sequences, around 30% being singletons. Their antigen targets remain unknown. The sequencing here drew on cultured CD8+ T cells from PBMCs, taken from culture after CMV antigen stimulation. Source of these receptors: a human donor in good health (CMV status not recorded). Some clones in this sample may be carry-over from other donors' samples.

This clonotype was found a few times. The genes are TRBV28 and TRBJ2-7; TRBD2 might be the D (6 bases). This CDR3 contains 16 residues. Trimming removed 3 bases from V and 5 bases from J, with 20 bases in between. From germline, CDR1 is MDHEN and CDR2 SYDVKM. The CDR3 is CASSFSQSTPGDEQYV. As DNA, the CDR3 is TGTGCCAGCAGTTTTTCCCAAAGTACTCCGGGGGACGAGCAGTACGTC.

The table lists this clonotype with a few counts. The chain uses TRBV6-1 and TRBJ2-1, with D uncertain. Germline CDR1 reads MNHNS; CDR2 reads SASEGT. There are 16 residues in the CDR3. Trimming removed 5 bases from V and 3 bases from J, with 17 bases in between. The CDR3 reads CASSPRQVGYYNEQFF. The CDR3 DNA reads TGTGCCAGCAGTCCCCGCCAGGTCGGTTACTACAATGAGCAGTTCTTC.